One and the same sample provided the 4 T cell receptor beta chains below, sequenced in a study of OX40 agonist ivuxolimab in advanced cancers. The method was immunoSEQ multiplex PCR; TCRdb's version includes in-frame clones alone and lacks a portion of them. The data contain around 60,000 clones, 85% to 90% of them singletons. This specimen was CD4+ or CD8+ T cells sorted from blood, taken in a trial of the OX40 agonist ivuxolimab. These receptors all stem from an adult with an advanced solid tumor such as melanoma, head and neck, liver or kidney cancer.

This sequence joins TRBV5-4 and TRBJ2-1, with TRBD2 matching over 15 bases. The V and J ends lost 4 bases and 9 bases, in that order; junction bases with no gene match: 5. The germline CDR1 and CDR2 sequences are SGHNT and YYREEE (reference sequence). The CDR3 contains 15 residues. CDR3 nucleotide sequence: TGTGCCAGCAGCAGGACTAGCGGGAGGGCCGGTGAGCAGTTCTTC. Protein: CASSRTSGRAGEQFF.

This chain joins TRBV27 and TRBJ1-1, with 10 bases lining up with TRBD1. V trimming: 3 bases; J trimming: 0 bases; junction bases outside the gene matches: 4. Looked up from germline, CDR1 is MNHEY and CDR2 is SMNVEV (reference sequence). CDR3 length: 16 residues. CDR3 DNA sequence: TGTGCCAGCAGTTTCGGGACAGGGGTTTTGAACACTGAAGCTTTCTTT. This sequence encodes CASSFGTGVLNTEAFF.

The count of this clone is one. This rearrangement joins TRBV19 to TRBJ2-7, with TRBD1 matching 9 bases. Per germline, CDR1 LNHDA and CDR2 SQIVND (reference sequence). The V gene end was trimmed by 3 bases and the J gene end by 7 bases; junction bases not matched to a gene: 10. The CDR3 spans 15 residues. For the CDR3, the DNA is TGTGCCAGTAGTATTGATCTGAACAGGGGGCGGGAGCAGTACTTC. This encodes CASSIDLNRGREQYF.

The chain couples TRBV19 to TRBJ2-5; D uncertain. Germline V lookup: CDR1 LNHDA, CDR2 SQIVND (reference sequence). Trimming removed 6 bases at V and 2 bases at J, with 13 bases between. The CDR3 covers 14 residues. The CDR3 nucleotides are TGTGCCAGTAGGGCCAAGGACGGACAAGAGACCCAGTACTTC. Its protein is CASRAKDGQETQYF.